This TCR beta chain stems from a study of blood T cell repertoires in COVID-19. Background on the study: COVID-19 samples from acute and convalescent phases originated in the United States, Italy and Spain. T cells, B-cell-depleted T cells, or PBMCs supplied cDNA or gDNA.

Original analysis: By means of reference gene primer amplification, nucleated cell counts were estimated. TCRdb's table, derived via immunoSEQ multiplex PCR, lists solely in-frame clones and lacks some. The DNA gave D and trimming, while V, J and clone size come from that table. Of tens of thousands of clones detected, roughly 80% appear once; the ten largest clones hold roughly 10%. The CDR3 runs to 11 residues. The clonotype originates from a man between 60 and 70 years old with acute or convalescent COVID-19. This chain connects TRBV21-1 to TRBJ1-2; the D segment call TRBD1 is taken from the table without a DNA check. TRBV21-1 constitutes a pseudogene. What was sequenced was peripheral blood. In DNA form, the CDR3 reads TGTGCCAGCAGCACCCGACAGGAGTACACCTTC. Translation: CASSTRQEYTF.